The rows below give T cell receptor beta chains drawn from one sample of a study of cytomegalovirus exposure and HLA in healthy donors. TCRdb's table, derived via immunoSEQ multiplex PCR, lists solely in-frame clones and lacks some. The sample consists of 250,000 to 300,000 clones, 85% to 95% of them appearing once. The sample was PBMCs. The receptors were gathered from a girl aged 2-9 years in good health and CMV-seronegative. The conserved cysteine and the conserved F or W are not part of the CDR3 here. The order of the fields is CDR3 protein, CDR3 length, V gene, clone size. Only part of the rows carry a size: once, few, many, or a class if the clone is expanded.

CDR3aa: ASGTGYNEQF
len: 10
v_gene: TRBV5-4
abundance: .

CDR3aa: ASSRNQGNTEAF
len: 12
v_gene: TRBV5-4
abundance: .

CDR3aa: ASGLAGFNEQF
len: 11
v_gene: TRBV27
abundance: .

CDR3aa: ASRPGGQRNEKLF
len: 13
v_gene: TRBV10-2
abundance: .

CDR3aa: ASSGDSWDRSSYNEQF
len: 16
v_gene: TRBV10-2
abundance: .

CDR3aa: ASTFGDRAGEQY
len: 12
v_gene: TRBV5-6
abundance: once

CDR3aa: ASSQEPGSLF
len: 10
v_gene: TRBV4-1
abundance: .

CDR3aa: ASRDRGSYNEQF
len: 12
v_gene: TRBV6-1
abundance: .

CDR3aa: ASSLDAGADTQY
len: 12
v_gene: TRBV7-9
abundance: .

CDR3aa: ASRGTSPSLGEQF
len: 13
v_gene: TRBV6-6
abundance: .

CDR3aa: ASSPGTGLSNQPQH
len: 14
v_gene: TRBV28
abundance: once

CDR3aa: ASRTSGGEGETQY
len: 13
v_gene: TRBV27
abundance: .

CDR3aa: ASRVQGLNTGELF
len: 13
v_gene: TRBV10-2
abundance: .

CDR3aa: ASSGQGQAF
len: 9
v_gene: TRBV6-1
abundance: few

CDR3aa: ASSLRDRNNSPLH
len: 13
v_gene: TRBV28
abundance: .

CDR3aa: ASSPRSGTGRNEQY
len: 14
v_gene: TRBV18
abundance: .

CDR3aa: ASSQGFRGYEQY
len: 12
v_gene: TRBV4-1
abundance: .

CDR3aa: ASSYGEDHYEQY
len: 12
v_gene: TRBV6-5
abundance: .

CDR3aa: ASSYRVRETQY
len: 11
v_gene: TRBV5-6
abundance: once

CDR3aa: ASSIGLAAGELF
len: 12
v_gene: TRBV11-2
abundance: .

CDR3aa: ASRGVGPNTEAF
len: 12
v_gene: TRBV2
abundance: once

CDR3aa: ASRQGSTASYEQY
len: 13
v_gene: TRBV4-1
abundance: .

CDR3aa: ASSEGAEGQPQH
len: 12
v_gene: TRBV5-1
abundance: .

CDR3aa: ASSEREVGKNIQY
len: 13
v_gene: TRBV19
abundance: .

CDR3aa: ASSLGGQLEAF
len: 11
v_gene: TRBV7-2
abundance: .

CDR3aa: ASRGSGGTDTQY
len: 12
v_gene: TRBV6-5
abundance: once

CDR3aa: ASSLVPGVNTEAF
len: 13
v_gene: TRBV5-1
abundance: .

CDR3aa: ASTTIAGGPTGELF
len: 14
v_gene: TRBV25-1
abundance: .

CDR3aa: ASTPTRNTEAF
len: 11
v_gene: TRBV7-2
abundance: once

CDR3aa: ASSPRGAPYGYT
len: 12
v_gene: TRBV5-4
abundance: .

CDR3aa: ASSRTSGIVSTDTQY
len: 15
v_gene: TRBV12-5
abundance: .